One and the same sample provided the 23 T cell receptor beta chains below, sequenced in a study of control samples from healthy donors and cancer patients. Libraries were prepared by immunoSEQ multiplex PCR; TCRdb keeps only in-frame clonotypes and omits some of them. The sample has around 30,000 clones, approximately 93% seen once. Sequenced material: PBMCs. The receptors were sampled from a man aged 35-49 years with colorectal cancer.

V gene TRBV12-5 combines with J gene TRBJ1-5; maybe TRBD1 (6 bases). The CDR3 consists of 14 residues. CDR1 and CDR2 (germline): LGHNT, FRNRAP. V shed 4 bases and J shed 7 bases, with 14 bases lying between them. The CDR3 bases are TGTGCTAGTGGTTCTACAGGGAGCTTGCAGCCCCAGCATTTT. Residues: CASGSTGSLQPQHF.

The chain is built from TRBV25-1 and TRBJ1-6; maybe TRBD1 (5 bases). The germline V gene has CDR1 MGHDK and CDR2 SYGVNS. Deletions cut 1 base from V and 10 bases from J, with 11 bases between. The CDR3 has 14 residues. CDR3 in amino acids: CASSEFLGDSPLHF. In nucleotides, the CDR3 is TGTGCCAGCAGTGAATTTTTGGGGGACTCACCCCTCCACTTT.

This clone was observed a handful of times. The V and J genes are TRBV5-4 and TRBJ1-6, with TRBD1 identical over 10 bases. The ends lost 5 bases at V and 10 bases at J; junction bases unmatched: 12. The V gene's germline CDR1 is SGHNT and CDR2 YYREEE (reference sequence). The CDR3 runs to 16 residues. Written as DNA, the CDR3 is TGTGCCAGCAGTACCGGGACAGGGGACATTGGATCACCCCTCCACTTT. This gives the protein CASSTGTGDIGSPLHF.

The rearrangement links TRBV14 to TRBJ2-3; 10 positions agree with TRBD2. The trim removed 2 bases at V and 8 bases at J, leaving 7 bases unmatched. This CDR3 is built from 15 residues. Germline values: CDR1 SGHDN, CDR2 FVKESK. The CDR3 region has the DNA TGTGCCAGCAGCCAACTAGCGGGGGCCTACCCTACGCAGTATTTT. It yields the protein CASSQLAGAYPTQYF. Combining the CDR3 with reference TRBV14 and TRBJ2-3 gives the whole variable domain EAGVTQFPSHSVIEKGQTVTLRCDPISGHDNLYWYRRVMGKEIKFLLHFVKESKQDESGMPNNRFLAERTGGTYSTLKVQPAELEDSGVYFCASSQLAGAYPTQYFGPGTRLTVL.

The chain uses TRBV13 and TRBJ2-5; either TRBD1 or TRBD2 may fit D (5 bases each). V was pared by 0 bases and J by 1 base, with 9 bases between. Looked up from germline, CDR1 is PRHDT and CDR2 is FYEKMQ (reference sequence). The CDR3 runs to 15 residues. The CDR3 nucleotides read TGTGCCAGCAGCTTAGGGGGACGGCTCCAAGAGACCCAGTACTTC. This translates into CASSLGGRLQETQYF. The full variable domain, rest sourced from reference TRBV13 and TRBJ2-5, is AAGVIQSPRHLIKEKRETATLKCYPIPRHDTVYWYQQGPGQDPQFLISFYEKMQSDKGSIPDRFSAQQFSDYHSELNMSSLELGDSALYFCASSLGGRLQETQYFGPGTRLLVL.

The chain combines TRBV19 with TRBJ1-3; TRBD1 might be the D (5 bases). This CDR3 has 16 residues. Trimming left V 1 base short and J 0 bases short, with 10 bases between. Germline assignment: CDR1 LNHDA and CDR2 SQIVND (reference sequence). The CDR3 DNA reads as TGTGCCAGTAGTATAGGCGGACAAGCCTCTGGAAACACCATATATTTT. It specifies CASSIGGQASGNTIYF.

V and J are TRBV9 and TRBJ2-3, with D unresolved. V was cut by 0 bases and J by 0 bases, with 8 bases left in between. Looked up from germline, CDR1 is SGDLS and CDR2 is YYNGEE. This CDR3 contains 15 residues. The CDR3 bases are TGTGCCAGCAGCGTAGGAGGACGAAGCACAGATACGCAGTATTTT. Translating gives CASSVGGRSTDTQYF.

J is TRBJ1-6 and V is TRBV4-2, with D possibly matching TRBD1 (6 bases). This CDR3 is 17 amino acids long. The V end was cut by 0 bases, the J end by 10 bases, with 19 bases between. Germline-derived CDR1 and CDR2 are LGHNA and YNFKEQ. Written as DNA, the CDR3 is TGTGCCAGCAGCCAAGAAGAGGGGGGCGGTGGCGGCTCACCCCTCCACTTT. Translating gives CASSQEEGGGGGSPLHF.

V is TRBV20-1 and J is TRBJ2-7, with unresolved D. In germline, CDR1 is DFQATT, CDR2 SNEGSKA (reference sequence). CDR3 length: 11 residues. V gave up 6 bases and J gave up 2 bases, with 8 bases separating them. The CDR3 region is CSASTPYEQYF. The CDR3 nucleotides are TGCAGTGCCTCGACCCCCTACGAGCAGTACTTC.

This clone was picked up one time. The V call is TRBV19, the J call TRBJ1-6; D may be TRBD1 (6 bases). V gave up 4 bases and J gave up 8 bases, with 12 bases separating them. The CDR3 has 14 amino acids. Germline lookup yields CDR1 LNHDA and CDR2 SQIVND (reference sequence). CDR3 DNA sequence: TGTGCCAGTAGTACCCGGACAGCCGATTCACCCCTCCACTTT. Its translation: CASSTRTADSPLHF.

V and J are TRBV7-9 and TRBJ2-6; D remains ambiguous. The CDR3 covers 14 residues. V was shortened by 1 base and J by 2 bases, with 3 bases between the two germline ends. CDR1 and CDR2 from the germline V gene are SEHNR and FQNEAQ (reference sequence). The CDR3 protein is CASSLGAGANVLTF. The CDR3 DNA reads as TGTGCCAGCAGCTTAGGGGCTGGGGCCAACGTCCTGACTTTC.

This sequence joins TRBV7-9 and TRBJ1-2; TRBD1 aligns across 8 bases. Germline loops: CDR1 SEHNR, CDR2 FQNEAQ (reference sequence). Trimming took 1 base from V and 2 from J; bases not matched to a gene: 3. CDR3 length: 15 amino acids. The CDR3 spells CASSLGTGINYGYTF. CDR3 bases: TGTGCCAGCAGCTTAGGGACAGGGATAAACTATGGCTACACCTTC. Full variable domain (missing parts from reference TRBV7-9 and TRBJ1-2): DTGVSQNPRHKITKRGQNVTFRCDPISEHNRLYWYRQTLGQGPEFLTYFQNEAQLEKSRLLSDRFSAERPKGSFSTLEIQRTEQGDSAMYLCASSLGTGINYGYTFGSGTRLTVV.

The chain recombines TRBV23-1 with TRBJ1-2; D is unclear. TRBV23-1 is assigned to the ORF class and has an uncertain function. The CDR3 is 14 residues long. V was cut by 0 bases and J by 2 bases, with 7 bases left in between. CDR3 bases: TGCGCCAGCAGTCAATCGAGAGGCAACTATGGCTACACCTTC. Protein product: CASSQSRGNYGYTF.

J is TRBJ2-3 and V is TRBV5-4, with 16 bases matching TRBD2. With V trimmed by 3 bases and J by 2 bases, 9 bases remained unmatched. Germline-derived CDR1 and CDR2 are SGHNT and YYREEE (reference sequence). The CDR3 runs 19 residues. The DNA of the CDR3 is TGTGCCAGCAGCTCGCCCGGGACTAGCGGGGGGGACCCCACAGATACGCAGTATTTT. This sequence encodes CASSSPGTSGGDPTDTQYF.

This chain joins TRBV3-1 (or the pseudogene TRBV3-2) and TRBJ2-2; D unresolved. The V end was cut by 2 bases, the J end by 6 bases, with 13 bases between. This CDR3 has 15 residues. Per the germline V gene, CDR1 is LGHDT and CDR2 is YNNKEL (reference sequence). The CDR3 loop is CASSQRRRVAGELFF. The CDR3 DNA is TGTGCCAGCAGCCAAAGGCGAAGGGTTGCCGGGGAGCTGTTTTTT.

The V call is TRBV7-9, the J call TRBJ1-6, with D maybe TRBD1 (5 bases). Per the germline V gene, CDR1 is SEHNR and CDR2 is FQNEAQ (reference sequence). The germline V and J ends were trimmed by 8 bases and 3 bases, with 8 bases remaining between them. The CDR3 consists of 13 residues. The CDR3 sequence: CASGGGYNSPLHF. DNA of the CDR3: TGTGCCAGCGGGGGGGGCTATAATTCACCCCTCCACTTT.

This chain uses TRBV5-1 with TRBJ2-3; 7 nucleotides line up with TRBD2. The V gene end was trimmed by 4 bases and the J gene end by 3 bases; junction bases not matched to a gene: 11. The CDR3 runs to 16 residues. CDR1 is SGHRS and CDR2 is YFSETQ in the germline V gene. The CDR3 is CASSPDWGEGTDTQYF. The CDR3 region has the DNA TGCGCCAGCAGCCCCGATTGGGGGGAGGGTACAGATACGCAGTATTTT.

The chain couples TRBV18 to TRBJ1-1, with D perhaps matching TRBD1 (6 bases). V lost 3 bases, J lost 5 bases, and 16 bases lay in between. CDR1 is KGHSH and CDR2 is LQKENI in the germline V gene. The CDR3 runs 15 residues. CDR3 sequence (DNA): TGTGCCAGCTCACCGGCGGCCGGGGGGCATACTGAAGCTTTCTTT. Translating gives CASSPAAGGHTEAFF.

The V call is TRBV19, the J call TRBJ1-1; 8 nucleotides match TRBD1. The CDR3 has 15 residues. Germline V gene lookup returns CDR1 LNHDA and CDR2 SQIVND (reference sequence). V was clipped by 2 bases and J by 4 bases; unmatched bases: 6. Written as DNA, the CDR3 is TGTGCCAGTAGTATAAGTACCACAGGGGGCACTGAAGCTTTCTTT. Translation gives CASSISTTGGTEAFF. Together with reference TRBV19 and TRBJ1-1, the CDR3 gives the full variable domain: DGGITQSPKYLFRKEGQNVTLSCEQNLNHDAMYWYRQDPGQGLRLIYYSQIVNDFQKGDIAEGYSVSREKKESFPLTVTSAQKNPTAFYLCASSISTTGGTEAFFGQGTRLTVV.

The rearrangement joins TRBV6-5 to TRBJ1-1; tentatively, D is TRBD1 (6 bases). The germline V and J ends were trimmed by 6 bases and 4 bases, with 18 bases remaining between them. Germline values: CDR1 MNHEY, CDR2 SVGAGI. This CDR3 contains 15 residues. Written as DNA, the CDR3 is TGTGCCAGCAGCCGCAATCGTGGGGGGCCCACTGAAGCTTTCTTT. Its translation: CASSRNRGGPTEAFF.

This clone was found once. In DNA form, the CDR3 reads TGTGCCAGCAGTGAAATCGCGGGGGGGATAGCTACGCAGTATTTT. Its translation is CASSEIAGGIATQYF. This chain links TRBV2 with TRBJ2-3; 9 bases match TRBD2. CDR1 and CDR2 (germline): SNHLY, FYNNEI. Losses at the gene ends were 2 bases for V and 8 bases for J; bases not matched to a gene: 8. The CDR3 extends over 15 amino acids.

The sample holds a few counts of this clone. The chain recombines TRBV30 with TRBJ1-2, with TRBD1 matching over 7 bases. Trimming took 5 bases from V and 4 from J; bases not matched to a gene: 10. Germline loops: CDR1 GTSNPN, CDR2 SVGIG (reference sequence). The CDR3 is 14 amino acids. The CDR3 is CAWLDPTGVYGYTF. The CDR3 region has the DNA TGTGCCTGGCTAGACCCAACAGGGGTCTATGGCTACACCTTC.

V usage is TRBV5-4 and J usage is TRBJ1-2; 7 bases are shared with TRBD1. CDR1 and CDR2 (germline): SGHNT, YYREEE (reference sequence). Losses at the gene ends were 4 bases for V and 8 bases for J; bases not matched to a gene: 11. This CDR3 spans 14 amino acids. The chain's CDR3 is CASSGDRNRRGYTF. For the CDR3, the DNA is TGTGCCAGCAGCGGGGACAGAAATCGTCGCGGCTACACCTTC.